The sequence of this T cell receptor (beta chain) was determined in a study of radiation and T cells in renal cell carcinoma. Overall study results and limits: Pretreatment tumor biopsies were lacking, so baseline clonotypes are unknown. Top tumor clonotypes rose in blood 2 weeks post-radiation, then contracted.

Libraries were prepared by immunoSEQ multiplex PCR; TCRdb keeps only in-frame clonotypes and omits some of them. The repertoire holds about 150,000 clones, with about 88% as singletons. Worth noting for this clone: The antigen is not known.

Time point described: baseline pretreatment blood. Treatment of the sample: 15 Gy SBRT to primary tumor, nephrectomy 4 weeks later. The tumor was a clear cell renal cell carcinoma. The length of the CDR3 is 13 residues. Germline V gene sequence: CDR1 MNHEY, CDR2 SMNVEV (reference sequence). Unmatched junction bases numbered 5, after V lost 6 bases and J lost 5 bases. The rearrangement links TRBV27 to TRBJ2-7, with TRBD2 identical over 9 bases. The source of this sequence is a woman in her seventies with renal cell carcinoma. Sample: blood, taken from a patient whose treatment included radiotherapy and nephrectomy. The CDR3 region has the DNA TGTGCCAGCAGGAAAGCGGGGGGTCACGAGCAGTACTTC. It encodes CASRKAGGHEQYF.